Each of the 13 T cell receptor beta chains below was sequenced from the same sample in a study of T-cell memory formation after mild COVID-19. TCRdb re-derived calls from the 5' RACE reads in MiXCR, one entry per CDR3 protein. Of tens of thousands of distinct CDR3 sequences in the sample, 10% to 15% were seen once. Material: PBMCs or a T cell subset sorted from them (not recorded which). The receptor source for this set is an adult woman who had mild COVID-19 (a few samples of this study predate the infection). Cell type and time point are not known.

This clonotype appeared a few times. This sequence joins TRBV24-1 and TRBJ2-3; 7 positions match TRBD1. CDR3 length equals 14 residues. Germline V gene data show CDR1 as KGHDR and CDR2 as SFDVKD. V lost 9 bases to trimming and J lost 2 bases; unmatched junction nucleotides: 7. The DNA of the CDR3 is TGTGCCACCCAACGGGACAGCTACACAGATACGCAGTATTTT. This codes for CATQRDSYTDTQYF.

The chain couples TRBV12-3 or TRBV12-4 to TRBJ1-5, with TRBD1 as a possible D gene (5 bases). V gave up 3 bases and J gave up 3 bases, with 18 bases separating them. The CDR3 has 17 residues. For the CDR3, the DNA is TGTGCCAGCAGTTTCATACCGGGACGGAGCAACAATCAGCCCCAGCATTTT. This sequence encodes CASSFIPGRSNNQPQHF.

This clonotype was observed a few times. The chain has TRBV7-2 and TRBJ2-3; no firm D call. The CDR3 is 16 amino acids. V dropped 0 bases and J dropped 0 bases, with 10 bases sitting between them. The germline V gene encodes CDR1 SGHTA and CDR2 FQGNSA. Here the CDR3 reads CASSLAASRSTDTQYF. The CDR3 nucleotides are TGTGCCAGCAGCTTAGCCGCCTCCCGTAGCACAGATACGCAGTATTTT.

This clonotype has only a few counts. This chain's CDR3 is CASSLDASRAAYGYTF. In nucleotides, the CDR3 is TGTGCCAGCAGCTTAGACGCCTCCAGGGCGGCCTATGGCTACACCTTC. The J gene is TRBJ1-2, the V gene TRBV11-2, with a tentative D call TRBD1 (5 bases). CDR1 SGHAT and CDR2 FQNNGV come from the germline V gene. V was trimmed by 0 bases and J by 4 bases, leaving 15 bases between them. The CDR3 has 16 residues.

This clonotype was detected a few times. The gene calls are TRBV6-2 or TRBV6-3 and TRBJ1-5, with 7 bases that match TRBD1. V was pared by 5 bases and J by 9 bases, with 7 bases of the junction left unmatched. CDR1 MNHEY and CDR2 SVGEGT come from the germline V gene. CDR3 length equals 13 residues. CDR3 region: CASSEQGSWPQHF. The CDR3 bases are TGTGCCAGCAGTGAACAGGGGTCATGGCCCCAGCATTTT.

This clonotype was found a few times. The CDR3 reads CASSRLAGGTNEQFF. The CDR3 DNA is TGTGCCAGCAGCCGCCTAGCGGGGGGGACCAATGAGCAGTTCTTC. The V call is TRBV5-4, the J call TRBJ2-1; TRBD2 aligns across 12 bases. CDR3 length: 15 residues. Unmatched junction bases numbered 5, after V lost 4 bases and J lost 6 bases. The germline V gene has CDR1 SGHNT and CDR2 YYREEE (reference sequence).

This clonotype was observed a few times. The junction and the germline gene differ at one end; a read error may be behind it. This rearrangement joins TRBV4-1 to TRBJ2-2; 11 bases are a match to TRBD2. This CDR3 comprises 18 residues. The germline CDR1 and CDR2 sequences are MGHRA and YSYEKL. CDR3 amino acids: CASRQELAGLAGAGELFF. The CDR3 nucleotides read TGCGCCAGCAGACAAGAGTTGGCCGGACTAGCGGGCGCCGGGGAGCTGTTTTTT.

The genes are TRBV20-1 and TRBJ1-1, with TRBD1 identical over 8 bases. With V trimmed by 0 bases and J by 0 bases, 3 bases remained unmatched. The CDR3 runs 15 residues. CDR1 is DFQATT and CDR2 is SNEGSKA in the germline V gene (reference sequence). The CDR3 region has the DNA TGCAGTGCTAGAGATCGACAGGGGATGAACACTGAAGCTTTCTTT. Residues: CSARDRQGMNTEAFF.

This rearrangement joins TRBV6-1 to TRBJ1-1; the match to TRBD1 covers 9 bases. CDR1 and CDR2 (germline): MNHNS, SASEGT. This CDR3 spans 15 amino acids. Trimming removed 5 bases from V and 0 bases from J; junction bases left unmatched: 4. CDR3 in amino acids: CASSPWTGVNTEAFF. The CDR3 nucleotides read TGTGCCAGCAGTCCCTGGACAGGGGTGAACACTGAAGCTTTCTTT.

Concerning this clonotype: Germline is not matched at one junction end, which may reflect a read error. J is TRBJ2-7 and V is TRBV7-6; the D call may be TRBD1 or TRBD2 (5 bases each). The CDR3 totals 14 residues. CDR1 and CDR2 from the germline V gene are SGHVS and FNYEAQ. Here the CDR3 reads CASSLASQGVEKYF. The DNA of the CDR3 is TGTGCCAGCAGCTTAGCGTCCCAGGGAGTCGAGAAGTACTTC.

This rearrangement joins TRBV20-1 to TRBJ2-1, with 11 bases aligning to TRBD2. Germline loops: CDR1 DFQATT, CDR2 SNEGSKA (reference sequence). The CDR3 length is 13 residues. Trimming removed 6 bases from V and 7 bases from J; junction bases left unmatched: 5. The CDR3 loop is CSAASGRTNEQFF. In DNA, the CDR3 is TGCAGTGCGGCTAGCGGGAGGACAAATGAGCAGTTCTTC.

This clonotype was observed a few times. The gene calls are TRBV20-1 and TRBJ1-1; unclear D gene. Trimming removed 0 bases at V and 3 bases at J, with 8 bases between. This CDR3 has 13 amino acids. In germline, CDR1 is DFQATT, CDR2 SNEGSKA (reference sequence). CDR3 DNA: TGCAGTGCTAGAGACGAGCTAGACACTGAAGCTTTCTTT. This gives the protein CSARDELDTEAFF.

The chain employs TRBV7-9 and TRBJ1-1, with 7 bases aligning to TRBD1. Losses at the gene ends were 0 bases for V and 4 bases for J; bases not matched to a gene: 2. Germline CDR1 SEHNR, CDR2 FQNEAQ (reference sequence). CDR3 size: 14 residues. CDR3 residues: CASSLAYRGTEAFF. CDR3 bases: TGTGCCAGCAGCTTAGCGTACAGGGGCACTGAAGCTTTCTTT. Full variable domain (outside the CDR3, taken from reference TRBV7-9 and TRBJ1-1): DTGVSQNPRHKITKRGQNVTFRCDPISEHNRLYWYRQTLGQGPEFLTYFQNEAQLEKSRLLSDRFSAERPKGSFSTLEIQRTEQGDSAMYLCASSLAYRGTEAFFGQGTRLTVV.